This TCR beta chain was captured by sequencing in a study of cytomegalovirus exposure and HLA in healthy donors (dated by TCRdb to about 2017). Concerning the study at large: According to an earlier analysis of 450 to 650 of the donors, about 179 million T cells yielded some 120 million unique TCR beta sequences and roughly 280 Gb of sequence data. All discovery cohort repertoires had been generated using a single sequencing platform. The later analysis used no new phenotypic data to find candidate immune exposures, relying instead on TCR beta sequences and their occurrence across donors. To predict cytomegalovirus infection status, the study brought together high-throughput TCR immunosequencing, statistical association of individual TCRs with disease status, and machine learning. Both class I and class II loci were covered by HLA typing, at four-digit resolution. The number of typed donors differed by locus: about 629-630 for A, B, C, DRB1 and DQB1; approximately 530 for DQA1; 606 for DPA1; and about 470 for DPB1. In a later genetic analysis, genome-wide SNP genotypes for about 65% of the roughly 670 donors were used, and that subset was treated as a discovery cohort. In addition to the first cohort of 666 subjects, a separate validation cohort of under 150 different subjects was used. The study aimed to test whether signatures of past pathogen exposure could be identified by cataloging public T cell receptors. An earlier analysis of about 620 of the donors applied high-throughput TCR beta sequencing to assess whether each TCR beta V gene segment acted as functional or pseudogenic. A later analysis re-examined previously published TCR beta repertoires from 600 to 700 donors and added high-resolution HLA genotyping to investigate patterns of TCR occurrence. About 300 gigabases of sequencing data and approximately 92 million unique TCR sequences made up an early release that covered over 550 HLA-typed donors. Of the approximately 370 genotyped donors, 75% to 85% were placed in the genetic ancestry cluster associated with self-reported Caucasian donors. On average, roughly 240,000 unique TCR beta nucleotide sequences were sequenced per donor among roughly 430 genotyped donors of the cohort, with approximately 18% of those sequences being non-productive. The T cell repertoires of around 730 subjects were profiled by immunosequencing and related to cytomegalovirus serostatus. Alongside the repertoire data, information on donor age, sex, ethnicity and CMV serostatus was compiled. A few DR-DQ haplotypes were treated as single units for association and clustering because of strong linkage in the cohort. The research as a whole found: When HLA alleles, especially DR and DQ, strongly co-occurred, TCR associations were difficult to assign to individual alleles. A few of the identified cytomegalovirus-associated TCR beta chains were confirmed in vitro to be specific for cytomegalovirus antigens. The 87-base-pair reads could not distinguish some IMGT-functional V segments, including TRBV6-2 and TRBV6-3, so those segments were excluded. According to a later analysis, parvovirus B19, influenza, CMV and Epstein-Barr virus appeared linked to several top co-occurrence clusters. According to a later genetic analysis, donors in an Asian-associated ancestry cluster had fewer N-insertions in productive TCRs than the approximately 630-donor mean. V-gene and J-gene trimming of TCR beta chains was associated with a missense DCLRE1C variant in a later genetic analysis, and the association was replicated in an independent cohort. In a later analysis, HLA-associated TCR beta chains were found to be more clonally expanded and to have lower generation probabilities than equally common non-associated chains. In a later analysis, most CMV-associated TCR beta chains were found to appear HLA-restricted, with HLA associations seemingly driven largely by CMV exposure. The authors suggested that the approach could potentially be generalized to other disease states and immunological phenotypes. Most TCR sequences were seen in very few donors, while some public TCRs were found in many individuals. Presence/absence analyses assumed roughly uniform sequencing depth across donors, an assumption that may not hold. Because counts were too low, about 15 rarely observed V segments, including chromosome 9 orphons, were left out of the earlier analysis of 587 of the donors. HLA typing was unavailable for some donors at each locus, so association tests used only the typed subset. The study listed 150 to 200 TCR beta chains as associated with cytomegalovirus. At a false discovery rate of 0.05, a later analysis linked some 18,000 TCR beta sequences to specific HLA alleles. Correlated functional status among segregating V segments might be attributable to linkage disequilibrium, but an unknown experimental factor could not be ruled out. The sequencing pipeline was judged likely to have produced a cluster of highly shared sequence variants as a technical artifact. A further reported finding was that TCR beta sequences accurately predicted the HLA-A and HLA-B alleles for most subjects in the first cohort. The classifier was reported to diagnose cytomegalovirus status with high specificity and sensitivity in both the original and validation cohorts. In a later analysis, the rate of TCR association differed among HLA loci, with DRB1 alleles having the most associated TCRs and HLA-C alleles having the fewest. In this cohort, only TCR beta chains were sequenced, and detectable features were limited by the absence of alpha or paired-chain data. For the cohort, immune exposure information was limited to CMV serostatus. In an earlier analysis of under 600 of the donors, most TCR beta V segments were observed in productive rearrangements about 87% or about 30% of the time, broadly matching IMGT annotations.

Trimming costs V 0 bases and J 1 base, and their ends lie 12 bases apart. Based on the germline V gene, the CDR1 and CDR2 sequences are SGDLS and YYNGEE. The CDR3 sequence holds 16 residues, the cysteine and phenylalanine included. The retained sequence is limited to the CDR3, 48 bases, with the frame set at the first base. The cohort was made up of under 800 healthy bone marrow donors. All cohort members were sampled while nominally healthy, although unrecorded immune exposures were likely present. The donor was CMV seronegative and was included in the group of a few hundred seronegative cohort members. Every donor gave a peripheral blood sample, and the peripheral blood mononuclear cells from that sample were used for TCR beta sequencing. Genomic DNA was extracted from the blood cell samples with the Qiagen DNeasy Blood Extraction Kit. To prepare the library, the immunoSEQ multiplex PCR assay was applied. The multiplex PCR relied on a mix of 60 forward primers for TCR Vbeta segments and 13 reverse primers for TCR Jbeta segments. Amplification of the CDR3 region of rearranged TCR beta genes was performed with a multiplex PCR assay on genomic DNA. Amplified TCR beta libraries were sequenced as 87-base-pair reads on the Illumina HiSeq System. From the authors' description of their analysis: Across the 670 or so repertoires, a later analysis counted tens of millions of unique TCR beta chains, about 10 million of which were shared by at least two donors. Raw reads were error-corrected and collapsed into unique sequences by a nearest-neighbor algorithm in which closely related sequences were merged to remove PCR and sequencing errors. Alignment of CDR3 sequences to IMGT reference sequences was used to assign V, D and J gene segments. For a sequence to be retained, at least a six-nucleotide match to both a V gene segment and a J gene segment was required. Rearrangements were called productive when the CDR3 lacked stop codons and stayed in frame with V and J; all others were non-productive. CDR3 was defined by IMGT convention, running from the second conserved V-encoded cysteine to the conserved J-encoded phenylalanine. Sequences without an unambiguous match to a single V gene segment were excluded from the earlier analysis of over 500 of the donors. An earlier analysis of 587 of the donors classified V segments as functional when productive rearrangements were above 56.7% and as segregating when the standard deviation between donors was above 5%. To diagnose cytomegalovirus status from the catalog of TCR beta chain sequences, a statistical classification framework was built. In a later analysis, TCR nucleotide sequences were compared against IMGT/GENE-DB human TR gene sequences so that V and J genes could be assigned. Using the TCRdist pipeline, a later analysis assigned CDR3 sequences along with most-parsimonious VDJ recombination scenarios. In a later analysis, each TCR beta chain was defined by its CDR3 amino acid sequence together with its V-gene family, and reads without a unique V-gene family were excluded. As a way to deal with suspected cross-contamination and a sequencing artifact, a later analysis dropped nearly 600 nucleotide sequences that were highly shared and had low generation probability. In a later analysis, a clonal expansion index for each public chain was calculated from normalized within-repertoire ranks of inferred template counts. In a later analysis, generation probabilities were computed with a VDJ recombination model fitted to out-of-frame rearrangements, and the resulting probabilities were checked against IGoR. A later analysis scored TCR-TCR, TCR-HLA and TCR-CMV co-occurrence with hypergeometric tests, applying a repertoire-size bias correction to TCR pairs. A later analysis estimated false discovery rates by permuting HLA or CMV assignments 20 times. A later analysis grouped co-occurring TCRs with DBSCAN, adding TCRdist sequence similarity when clustering within HLA-allele-positive subsets. For co-occurrence clustering, repertoires with fewer than 30,000 or more than 120,000 public chains were excluded, along with five repertoires with anomalous nucleotide sharing. TCRdb retrieved this table from immuneACCESS and kept in-frame rearrangements only. Not all clones are present; in checked studies, unresolved V genes account for under half, and no reason is known for the remainder. The V and J calls and clone size are taken from that table; D and trimming were inferred from the DNA. The sample table contains 130,000 to 150,000 clones; only one count was recorded for around 76% of them. Roughly 2.8% of the sample goes to the ten largest clones.

This clone showed up just once. Its specific antigen is unknown. No much larger clone exists at a distance of one base, and base qualities are not known. The rearranged segments are TRBV9 and TRBJ2-3, with the D gene not confidently named. The sequencing sample was made of PBMCs. The receptor's source is a male donor in good health and CMV-seronegative. CDR3 loop: CASSVGLVARTDTQYF. The DNA sequence is as follows: TGTGCCAGCAGCGTAGGACTGGTGGCGCGCACAGATACGCAGTATTTT.